The clone carrying this T cell receptor (beta chain) came up a few times. As yet, its antigen is unknown. Isolated RNA was reverse transcribed in full, so expressed TCRB transcripts were sequenced. Clones were read by immunoSEQ multiplex PCR, and TCRdb kept only the in-frame ones, dropping some. Of some 150,000 clones listed, roughly an eighth are singletons. This specimen comes from a study of beta chain features in type 1 diabetes. The study, taken as a whole, reports: Shortening that was moderate but significant affected the TCRB CDR3s of Type 1 diabetes patients in all four CD4+ subsets.

Trimming shortened V by 3 bases and J by 1 base, and 10 bases separated the two germline ends. Per the germline V gene, CDR1 is MDHEN and CDR2 is SYDVKM. This CDR3 contains 15 residues. The V call is TRBV28, the J call TRBJ2-1; D ambiguous. The specimen was central memory CD4+ T cells from blood. The receptor's source is a man aged 18 to 30 with type 1 diabetes. CDR3 protein: CASSFGSPSYNEQFF. The CDR3 DNA reads TGTGCCAGCAGTTTTGGGTCCCCGTCCTACAATGAGCAGTTCTTC.